Below are 29 T cell receptor beta chains sequenced from a single sample in a study of shared clonotypes between healthy human individuals. The protocol was immunoSEQ multiplex PCR, while the TCRdb copy is restricted to in-frame clones and leaves out a portion. This table has more than 900,000 clones, around 78% appearing once. Sequences were obtained from memory CD4+ T cells from PBMCs. Documented subset: CD45RA-negative fraction. The source is a man aged 18 to 30 in good health. Some clones in this sample may be carry-over from other donors' samples.

In this sample, this clone turned up a few times. The chain has TRBV18 and TRBJ2-2, with D perhaps TRBD1 (6 bases). The V gene lost 5 bases and the J gene lost 2 bases, with 15 bases spanning the gap. Germline V lookup: CDR1 KGHSH, CDR2 LQKENI. The CDR3 has 16 residues. CDR3 sequence: CASSTGQGRNTGELFF. The CDR3 DNA reads TGTGCCAGCTCAACGGGGCAGGGGCGAAACACCGGGGAGCTGTTTTTT.

This chain links TRBV30 with TRBJ2-2; no definite D call. V was cut by 7 bases and J by 7 bases, with 16 bases left in between. This CDR3 contains 13 residues. Germline lookup yields CDR1 GTSNPN and CDR2 SVGIG (reference sequence). As DNA, the CDR3 is TGTGCCTTAGATCGGACCCTGGGCGGGGAGCTGTTTTTT. Protein: CALDRTLGGELFF.

The chain combines TRBV21-1 with TRBJ2-5. TRBV21-1 is described as a pseudogene. The CDR3 covers 14 residues. CDR3 amino acids: CASSPRTDEETQYF. The CDR3 nucleotides read TGTGCCAGCAGCCCTCGGACGGATGAAGAGACCCAGTACTTC.

This chain uses TRBV6-5 with TRBJ2-1; unclear D gene. Trimming took 0 bases from V and 1 from J, leaving 7 bases between them. This CDR3 is built from 15 residues. The V gene's germline CDR1 is MNHEY and CDR2 SVGAGI. CDR3 nucleotide sequence: TGTGCCAGCAGTTACTCGATCCAATCCTACAATGAGCAGTTCTTC. It is translated as CASSYSIQSYNEQFF.

This chain connects TRBV11-2 to TRBJ2-3; D is perhaps TRBD2 (5 bases). CDR3 length: 17 residues. V was trimmed by 2 bases and J by 0 bases, leaving 15 bases between them. Germline loops: CDR1 SGHAT, CDR2 FQNNGV. In DNA, the CDR3 is TGTGCCAGCAGCTTAAGGTCCAGCGGAGGAAGCACAGATACGCAGTATTTT. Translating it yields CASSLRSSGGSTDTQYF.

The chain carries TRBV27 and TRBJ2-7; D possibly uses TRBD1 or TRBD2 (5 bases each). Trimming stripped 2 bases from V and 5 bases from J, with 16 bases between. The CDR3 extends over 15 amino acids. The germline V gene encodes CDR1 MNHEY and CDR2 SMNVEV (reference sequence). The CDR3 here is CASSLGTPRPNEQYF. As DNA, the CDR3 is TGTGCCAGCAGTTTAGGGACGCCAAGGCCGAACGAGCAGTACTTC.

The J gene is TRBJ1-5, the V gene TRBV28; D unresolved. The V end was cut by 11 bases, the J end by 3 bases, with 14 bases between. Per germline, CDR1 MDHEN and CDR2 SYDVKM. This CDR3 comprises 13 residues. This chain's CDR3 is CAARGGNNQPQHF. In DNA form, the CDR3 reads TGTGCCGCCCGGGGAGGGAACAATCAGCCCCAGCATTTT.

The rearrangement uses TRBV19 and TRBJ1-2; 11 bases agree with TRBD1. This CDR3 has 15 residues. Germline lookup yields CDR1 LNHDA and CDR2 SQIVND (reference sequence). V was pared by 7 bases and J by 4 bases, with 8 bases of the junction left unmatched. CDR3 nucleotide sequence: TGTGCCAGTAAGGGGACAGGGGGGTATGGCTATGGCTACACCTTC. Translating gives CASKGTGGYGYGYTF.

The CDR3 DNA is TGTGCCAGCAGCTTAGTTCCCGGTGAGCAGTTCTTC. This sequence encodes CASSLVPGEQFF. The gene calls are TRBV11-3 and TRBJ2-1; D remains ambiguous. Per the germline V gene, CDR1 is SGHNT and CDR2 is YENEEA. This CDR3 contains 12 residues. The V end lost 1 base, the J end lost 9 bases, and 7 bases lay between the germline ends.

This rearrangement joins TRBV28 to TRBJ2-3; D gene uncertain. The CDR3 contains 12 residues. Germline V CDR1 and CDR2: MDHEN, SYDVKM. Trimming took off 7 bases at V and 6 bases at J, with 11 bases between the two ends. This CDR3 reads CASKSGGDTQYF. The CDR3 bases are TGTGCCAGCAAATCTGGCGGCGATACGCAGTATTTT. Variable domain in full (rest from reference TRBV28 and TRBJ2-3): DVKVTQSSRYLVKRTGEKVFLECVQDMDHENMFWYRQDPGLGLRLIYFSYDVKMKEKGDIPEGYSVSREKKERFSLILESASTNQTSMYLCASKSGGDTQYFGPGTRLTVL.

The V gene is TRBV30, the J gene TRBJ2-1; no clear D. CDR3 length: 14 amino acids. V was shortened by 0 bases and J by 5 bases, with 11 bases between the two germline ends. CDR1 and CDR2 from the germline V gene are GTSNPN and SVGIG (reference sequence). The CDR3 nucleotides read TGTGCCTGGAGTGTCGGCCTCACCCACAATGAGCAGTTCTTC. It translates to CAWSVGLTHNEQFF.

The V and J genes are TRBV10-3 and TRBJ2-7, with 11 bases that match TRBD2. The junction had 4 bases not matched to a gene; V was cut back by 3 bases and J by 0 bases. Germline-derived CDR1 and CDR2 are ENHRY and SYGVKD. The CDR3 is 16 amino acids. The CDR3 spells CAISDSGTSGSYEQYF. The CDR3 nucleotides are TGTGCCATCAGTGACTCCGGGACTAGCGGCTCCTACGAGCAGTACTTC.

DNA for the CDR3: TGTGCCAGCAGCTTAAGTGTCTCTATCGGCACAGATACGCAGTATTTT. Translation: CASSLSVSIGTDTQYF. The chain uses TRBV7-3 and TRBJ2-3, with unresolved D. The CDR3 spans 16 residues. Germline lookup yields CDR1 SGHTA and CDR2 FQGTGA. Trimming took 1 base from V and 1 from J, leaving 12 bases between them.

This clone occurred once. A single base separates this from a much larger clone, so it may be a read error. Other DNA sequences in this specimen translate into the identical CDR3. The gene calls are TRBV29-1 and TRBJ1-1, with D unresolved. This CDR3 is built from 10 residues. The germline V gene has CDR1 SQVTM and CDR2 ANQGSEA. Trimming took off 6 bases at V and 0 bases at J, with 2 bases between the two ends. CDR3 sequence (DNA): TGCAGCGTGGTGAACACTGAAGCTTTCTTT. Encoded protein: CSVVNTEAFF.

In nucleotides, the CDR3 is TGTGCCAGAAGGCGCTCCCGGGCAGGGGACTACGAGCAGTACTTC. Translated, it gives CARRRSRAGDYEQYF. V usage is TRBV5-3 and J usage is TRBJ2-7, with D perhaps matching TRBD1 (6 bases). TRBV5-3 is an open reading frame, and its role is uncertain. Trimming stripped 5 bases from V and 3 bases from J, with 18 bases between. The CDR3 loop spans 15 amino acids.

The chain has TRBV9 and TRBJ1-3; D is unresolved. The CDR3 has 13 amino acids. Between the trimmed V and J ends, which lost 2 bases and 11 bases, there was a span of 14 bases. CDR1 is SGDLS and CDR2 is YYNGEE in the germline V gene. The CDR3 loop reads CASSVTPQSAIYF. The CDR3 DNA follows: TGTGCCAGCAGCGTCACGCCCCAGAGCGCCATATATTTT. Supplemented by reference TRBV9 and TRBJ1-3, the full variable domain reads DSGVTQTPKHLITATGQRVTLRCSPRSGDLSVYWYQQSLDQGLQFLIQYYNGEERAKGNILERFSAQQFPDLHSELNLSSLELGDSALYFCASSVTPQSAIYFGEGSWLTVV.

This clone was seen only a few times. J is TRBJ1-2 and V is TRBV4-2; TRBD1 aligns across 7 bases. The CDR3 length is 15 residues. V dropped 2 bases and J dropped 10; count of bases not matched to a gene: 13. Germline V gene data show CDR1 as LGHNA and CDR2 as YNFKEQ. The CDR3 nucleotides are TGTGCCAGCAGCCAATTGACCGGGACAGCTCCCTTCTACACCTTC. Residues: CASSQLTGTAPFYTF.

This clone was observed once. The rearrangement uses TRBV4-1 and TRBJ2-1; D may match TRBD1 or TRBD2 (5 bases each). CDR1 is MGHRA, CDR2 YSYEKL, per germline. Trimming removed 1 base from V and 8 bases from J, with 9 bases in between. CDR3 length equals 13 residues. This CDR3 reads CASSQGLGDEQFF. The DNA of the CDR3 is TGCGCCAGCAGCCAAGGGCTGGGGGATGAGCAGTTCTTC.

This chain uses TRBV7-8 with TRBJ2-7; tentative D call: TRBD2 (6 bases). Deletions cut 1 base from V and 3 bases from J, with 10 bases between. The CDR3 has 14 residues. Germline loops: CDR1 SGHVS, CDR2 FQNEAQ. CDR3 region: CASSLETRHYEQYF. In nucleotides, the CDR3 is TGTGCCAGCAGCTTAGAGACTAGACACTACGAGCAGTACTTC.

Worth noting for this clone: A junction boundary mismatches the germline segment, possibly from a read error. The chain is built from TRBV7-7 and TRBJ2-7, with D tentatively TRBD2 (6 bases). Germline V CDR1 and CDR2: SSHAT, FNYEAQ (reference sequence). The CDR3 is 12 residues long. The CDR3 sequence is CASSIGEDVRGF. CDR3 DNA sequence: TGTGCCAGCAGCATTGGGGAGGACGTAAGGGGCTTC.

The chain links TRBV7-8 to TRBJ1-4; 7 bases agree with TRBD1. With V trimmed by 6 bases and J by 8 bases, 9 bases remained unmatched. The CDR3 is 14 amino acids. Germline V gene sequence: CDR1 SGHVS, CDR2 FQNEAQ. CDR3 amino acids: CASSRTGSGEKLFF. CDR3 in DNA: TGTGCCAGCAGTCGGACAGGATCGGGCGAAAAACTGTTTTTT.

The chain recombines TRBV30 with TRBJ2-7, with D maybe TRBD2 (5 bases). V was cut by 5 bases and J by 6 bases, with 11 bases left in between. Germline CDR1 is GTSNPN and CDR2 is SVGIG (reference sequence). The CDR3 is made up of 11 amino acids. The CDR3 is CAWGSQIEQYF. As DNA, the CDR3 is TGTGCCTGGGGGAGCCAAATCGAGCAGTACTTC.

This clone was seen a few times. Within the sample, other DNA sequences also encode this same CDR3. This chain links TRBV5-1 with TRBJ2-5, with TRBD2 matching 10 bases. The CDR3 is 15 residues long. V was pared by 4 bases and J by 1 base, with 4 bases of the junction left unmatched. Germline CDR1 reads SGHRS; CDR2 reads YFSETQ. The CDR3 sequence: CASSRWTSGQETQYF. Here the CDR3 DNA reads TGCGCCAGCAGCCGCTGGACTAGCGGCCAAGAGACCCAGTACTTC.

Only a few counts were recorded for this clone. CDR3 bases: TGTGCCAGCAGCTTTAGCGGGAGGACCCCCAATGAGCAGTTCTTC. Its protein product is CASSFSGRTPNEQFF. The genes are TRBV6-5 and TRBJ2-1, with TRBD2 matching over 10 bases. CDR3 length equals 15 residues. Germline trimming cut 6 bases from V and 6 bases from J; bases unmatched to any gene: 8. Germline CDR1 and CDR2: MNHEY and SVGAGI.

As concerns this clone: A read error may explain this, as a much larger clone is one base away. The sample carries other DNA sequences with the same CDR3. J is TRBJ2-3 and V is TRBV28; D uncertain. Trimming took off 2 bases at V and 1 base at J, with 4 bases between the two ends. This CDR3 spans 13 amino acids. Germline V lookup: CDR1 MDHEN, CDR2 SYDVKM. The DNA of the CDR3 is TGTGCCAGCAGTTTAAGCGGCACAGATACGCAGTATTTT. This encodes CASSLSGTDTQYF.

The chain joins TRBV19 to TRBJ1-1, with unresolved D. The CDR3 length is 13 residues. The V end lost 3 bases, the J end lost 0 bases, and 5 bases lay between the germline ends. In germline, CDR1 is LNHDA, CDR2 SQIVND (reference sequence). Here the CDR3 reads CASSINMNTEAFF. The CDR3 coding sequence is TGTGCCAGTAGTATTAATATGAACACTGAAGCTTTCTTT.

The rearrangement uses TRBV5-4 and TRBJ1-1; D might be TRBD1 (5 bases). This CDR3 has 14 residues. V dropped 9 bases and J dropped 1 base, with 16 bases sitting between them. Germline V gene data show CDR1 as SGHNT and CDR2 as YYREEE (reference sequence). CDR3 nucleotide sequence: TGTGCCACCAAGCAGGGATCGGGGAACACTGAAGCTTTCTTT. This sequence encodes CATKQGSGNTEAFF. Supplemented by reference TRBV5-4 and TRBJ1-1, the full variable domain reads ETGVTQSPTHLIKTRGQQVTLRCSSQSGHNTVSWYQQALGQGPQFIFQYYREEENGRGNFPPRFSGLQFPNYSSELNVNALELDDSALYLCATKQGSGNTEAFFGQGTRLTVV.

This clone was seen a handful of times. This chain connects TRBV6-5 to TRBJ2-3, with a weak D call TRBD2 (5 bases). This CDR3 has 14 residues. Trimming left V 6 bases short and J 0 bases short, with 10 bases between. CDR1 and CDR2 (germline): MNHEY, SVGAGI. CDR3 region: CASRRTSSTDTQYF. In DNA, the CDR3 is TGTGCCAGCAGACGGACTTCTAGCACAGATACGCAGTATTTT.

The rearrangement joins TRBV11-1 to TRBJ1-4; the D gene is possibly TRBD1 (5 bases). From germline, CDR1 is SGHAT and CDR2 FQDESV (reference sequence). Trimming took 5 bases from V and 0 from J, leaving 13 bases between them. The CDR3 is 16 residues long. The CDR3 coding sequence is TGTGCCAGCAGCCGAGCCGGGGGGACAACTAATGAAAAACTGTTTTTT. This translates into CASSRAGGTTNEKLFF. The variable domain in full, with the rest retrieved from reference TRBV11-1 and TRBJ1-4, is EAEVAQSPRYKITEKSQAVAFWCDPISGHATLYWYRQILGQGPELLVQFQDESVVDDSQLPKDRFSAERLKGVDSTLKIQPAELGDSAMYLCASSRAGGTTNEKLFFGSGTQLSVL.